Shown below are 11 T cell receptor beta chains from a single sample sequenced in a study of T cells in Graves' hyperthyroidism and ophthalmopathy. Amplification targeted TCR beta CDR3 regions from RNA transcripts. HTBI primers drove first-round RT-PCR of the TCR CDR3. Each CDR3 protein is one row after TCRdb ran MiXCR on the multiplex PCR reads. The table shows 550,000 to 700,000 distinct CDR3 sequences, with approximately 14% occurring only once. The sequenced sample was blood. The receptors shown here come from a woman aged 40 to 50 with Graves' ophthalmopathy.

In its sample, this clonotype was seen many times. The rearrangement links TRBV6-1 to TRBJ1-5, with TRBD1 matching 7 bases. The V gene end was trimmed by 5 bases and the J gene end by 4 bases; junction bases not matched to a gene: 5. The germline gives CDR1 MNHNS, CDR2 SASEGT. CDR3 length equals 14 residues. The CDR3 nucleotides read TGTGCCAGCAGTCAGACAGGGAAAAATCAGCCCCAGCATTTT. This gives the protein CASSQTGKNQPQHF.

This clonotype showed up many times. CDR3 sequence reads: CASSQDPDLNTEAFF. DNA for the CDR3: TGCGCCAGCAGCCAAGACCCGGACCTGAACACTGAAGCTTTCTTT. This chain links TRBV4-3 with TRBJ1-1; unclear D gene. The CDR3 length is 15 residues. The germline V gene has CDR1 LGHNA and CDR2 YSLEER. Deletions cut 0 bases from V and 0 bases from J, with 8 bases between.

This clonotype is a singleton in its sample. V gene TRBV3-1 combines with J gene TRBJ2-7, with D perhaps TRBD1 (6 bases). Trimming shortened V by 5 bases and J by 2 bases, and 16 bases separated the two germline ends. Germline V gives CDR1 LGHDT, CDR2 YNNKEL (reference sequence). CDR3 length equals 15 residues. CDR3 DNA sequence: TGTGCCAGCAGCGTACCGGGAAGGGGGACCTACGAGCAGTACTTC. This translates into CASSVPGRGTYEQYF.

This clonotype was found many times. The chain couples TRBV30 to TRBJ2-7; D is perhaps TRBD2 (5 bases). CDR3 length: 13 amino acids. Germline lookup yields CDR1 GTSNPN and CDR2 SVGIG (reference sequence). V was pared by 4 bases and J by 7 bases, with 17 bases between. CDR3 protein: CAWKPGVVGEQYF. As DNA, the CDR3 is TGTGCCTGGAAACCCGGGGTAGTGGGAGAGCAGTACTTC.

This clonotype has ten or more counts. This rearrangement joins TRBV7-9 to TRBJ1-1; 7 nucleotides match TRBD1. This CDR3 region has 14 residues. The germline gives CDR1 SEHNR, CDR2 FQNEAQ (reference sequence). Trimming removed 3 bases from V and 4 bases from J; junction bases left unmatched: 5. In DNA form, the CDR3 reads TGTGCCAGCAGCTTTGAAGCAGGGGGCACTGAAGCTTTCTTT. This encodes CASSFEAGGTEAFF.

This clonotype occurred many times. The V and J genes are TRBV2 and TRBJ2-7; 9 positions agree with TRBD1. Germline lookup yields CDR1 SNHLY and CDR2 FYNNEI. The CDR3 length is 16 residues. Trimming cost V 4 bases and J 1 base; bases outside gene matches: 8. CDR3 region: CASSVTLGTGSYEQYF. CDR3 sequence (DNA): TGTGCCAGCAGTGTAACTCTCGGGACAGGGTCCTACGAGCAGTACTTC.

This clonotype occurred many times. This chain joins TRBV27 and TRBJ1-3, with 10 bases that match TRBD1. This CDR3 comprises 15 residues. The germline V gene encodes CDR1 MNHEY and CDR2 SMNVEV (reference sequence). Trimming at V came to 5 bases and at J to 2 bases, leaving 3 bases not matched to a gene. CDR3 in DNA: TGTGCCAGCAGTCTGGGGACAGGGGCTGGAAACACCATATATTTT. Protein: CASSLGTGAGNTIYF.

In this sample, this clonotype turned up many times. The J gene is TRBJ2-7, the V gene TRBV27, with 10 nucleotides matching TRBD2. Trimming removed 3 bases from V and 4 bases from J; junction bases left unmatched: 6. Germline CDR1 and CDR2: MNHEY and SMNVEV (reference sequence). This CDR3 has 15 amino acids. For the CDR3, the DNA is TGTGCCAGCAGTTTGGGGGTAGCGGGAGGATACGAGCAGTACTTC. Translating it yields CASSLGVAGGYEQYF.

This clonotype has ten or more counts. DNA for the CDR3: TGTGCCAGCAGTCAGAGTATTGAGCAGTACTTC. Translating gives CASSQSIEQYF. V usage is TRBV6-2 or TRBV6-3 and J usage is TRBJ2-7; D is uncertain. Germline V CDR1 and CDR2: MNHEY, SVGEGT. Trimming cost V 5 bases and J 7 bases, with 9 bases left between them. The CDR3 extends over 11 amino acids.

This clonotype occurred many times. V usage is TRBV6-2 or TRBV6-3 and J usage is TRBJ1-2; no firm D call. This CDR3 is built from 12 residues. CDR1 and CDR2 from the germline V gene are MNHEY and SVGEGT. With 6 bases removed from V and 2 bases from J, the gap between germline ends came to 7 bases. The CDR3 DNA reads TGTGCCAGCAGCCAACAAAACTATGGCTACACCTTC. Protein: CASSQQNYGYTF.

This clonotype occurred many times. The rearrangement uses TRBV2 and TRBJ2-7, with D perhaps assigned TRBD1 or TRBD2 (6 bases each). V shed 1 base and J shed 6 bases, with 16 bases lying between them. The CDR3 has 15 amino acids. The germline CDR1 and CDR2 sequences are SNHLY and FYNNEI. Here the CDR3 reads CASSEEGGPIPEQYF. In DNA form, the CDR3 reads TGTGCCAGCAGTGAAGAGGGGGGCCCGATTCCCGAGCAGTACTTC.